The next 19 T cell receptor beta chains were all read from a single sample in a study of control samples from healthy donors and cancer patients. Repertoires were generated with immunoSEQ multiplex PCR, while TCRdb's copy carries only in-frame clones and drops some. The sample has around 93,000 clones, around 90% seen once. Specimen: blood. The receptors stem from a human donor in good health. The donor label of this sample is uncertain.

The V and J genes are TRBV7-2 and TRBJ1-2; tentatively, D is TRBD1 (5 bases). This CDR3 comprises 16 residues. Per germline, CDR1 SGHTA and CDR2 FQGNSA. V was trimmed by 5 bases and J by 4 bases, leaving 20 bases between them. This CDR3 reads CASSPEGHSWSYGYTF. CDR3 DNA: TGTGCCAGCAGCCCCGAAGGACACTCCTGGAGCTATGGCTACACCTTC. The full variable domain, its missing parts supplied by reference TRBV7-2 and TRBJ1-2, is GAGVSQSPSNKVTEKGKDVELRCDPISGHTALYWYRQSLGQGLEFLIYFQGNSAPDKSGLPSDRFSAERTGGSVSTLTIQRTQQEDSAVYLCASSPEGHSWSYGYTFGSGTRLTVV.

This chain links TRBV5-1 with TRBJ2-5; 11 bases line up with TRBD1. The germline V gene encodes CDR1 SGHRS and CDR2 YFSETQ. V lost 3 bases and J lost 5; bases outside the gene matches: 6. The CDR3 covers 15 residues. CDR3 sequence reads: CASSWTGGAGETQYF. The CDR3 DNA reads TGCGCCAGCAGCTGGACAGGGGGCGCCGGGGAGACCCAGTACTTC.

The rearrangement joins TRBV3-1 (or the pseudogene TRBV3-2) to TRBJ2-5; a possible D gene is TRBD2 (6 bases). The germline V gene encodes CDR1 LGHDT and CDR2 YNNKEL (reference sequence). The CDR3 extends over 19 amino acids. V lost 5 bases and J lost 5, with 30 bases in between. The CDR3 loop is CASSSNGAGLDRSTETQYF. The CDR3 DNA is TGTGCCAGCAGCTCAAATGGGGCGGGGTTAGATAGGTCTACGGAGACCCAGTACTTC.

In the case of this clone: Germline is not matched at one junction end, which may reflect a read error. This chain connects TRBV23-1 to TRBJ2-2; the D gene could be TRBD1 or TRBD2 (5 bases each). TRBV23-1 is filed as an ORF, its function uncertain. This CDR3 contains 15 residues. The CDR3 region has the DNA TGCGCCAGCAGTCAATCGGACAAGGAACACCGGGGAGCTGTTTTT. Residues: CASSQSDKEHRGAVF.

CDR3 region: CASSRNTGGGSEAFF. The CDR3 DNA is TGTGCCAGCAGCCGCAACACAGGGGGTGGTTCTGAAGCTTTCTTT. This sequence joins TRBV7-6 and TRBJ1-1, with TRBD1 identical over 8 bases. After removal of 5 bases from V and 6 bases from J, the junction contained 11 bases not matched to a gene. Germline values: CDR1 SGHVS, CDR2 FNYEAQ. The CDR3 spans 15 residues. Full variable domain (missing parts from reference TRBV7-6 and TRBJ1-1): GAGVSQSPRYKVTKRGQDVALRCDPISGHVSLYWYRQALGQGPEFLTYFNYEAQQDKSGLPNDRFSAERPEGSISTLTIQRTEQRDSAMYRCASSRNTGGGSEAFFGQGTRLTVV.

The rearrangement links TRBV11-2 to TRBJ2-2, with TRBD1 matching 10 bases. Germline V gene lookup returns CDR1 SGHAT and CDR2 FQNNGV. V was pared by 3 bases and J by 5 bases, with 6 bases of the junction left unmatched. This CDR3 has 16 amino acids. The CDR3 loop reads CASSFGGTGETGELFF. The CDR3 DNA reads as TGTGCCAGCAGCTTCGGAGGGACAGGGGAAACCGGGGAGCTGTTTTTT.

This clone appeared a single time. The chain joins TRBV20-1 to TRBJ2-5; D call uncertain. Germline CDR1 reads DFQATT; CDR2 reads SNEGSKA (reference sequence). V shed 6 bases and J shed 5 bases, with 7 bases lying between them. The CDR3 covers 10 residues. The DNA of the CDR3 is TGCAGTGCCCGTGGGGAGACCCAGTACTTC. Translating gives CSARGETQYF.

CDR3 DNA: TGCGCCAGCAGCCCTGGATGGGGAATGAACACTGAAGCTTTCTTT. It specifies CASSPGWGMNTEAFF. The chain joins TRBV5-1 to TRBJ1-1; D remains ambiguous. Germline V gene lookup returns CDR1 SGHRS and CDR2 YFSETQ. The CDR3 covers 15 residues. V lost 4 bases to trimming and J lost 0 bases, with 13 bases between them.

The chain is built from TRBV6-2 or TRBV6-3 and TRBJ1-2; TRBD1 matches 11 bases. The V gene end was trimmed by 5 bases and the J gene end by 4 bases; junction bases not matched to a gene: 6. Germline V gives CDR1 MNHEY, CDR2 SVGEGT. The CDR3 length is 15 residues. CDR3 in amino acids: CASSRRDRGIYGYTF. The CDR3 DNA reads as TGTGCCAGCAGTAGACGGGACAGGGGGATCTATGGCTACACCTTC.

The gene calls are TRBV4-3 and TRBJ1-2; 9 bases match TRBD1. Trimming at V came to 0 bases and at J to 6 bases, leaving 8 bases not matched to a gene. CDR3 length: 16 residues. Germline CDR1 and CDR2: LGHNA and YSLEER. CDR3 loop: CASSQDPGDRANGYTF. The CDR3 bases are TGCGCCAGCAGCCAAGACCCGGGGGACAGGGCGAATGGCTACACCTTC.

The gene calls are TRBV14 and TRBJ1-1, with D maybe TRBD1 (5 bases). Germline CDR1 and CDR2: SGHDN and FVKESK. V was pared by 3 bases and J by 5 bases, with 10 bases between. The CDR3 has 13 residues. The chain's CDR3 is CASSQQGYTEAFF. CDR3 bases: TGTGCCAGCAGCCAGCAGGGTTATACTGAAGCTTTCTTT.

V is TRBV7-9 and J is TRBJ2-6; the D is unclear. V shed 5 bases and J shed 4 bases, with 6 bases lying between them. The germline gives CDR1 SEHNR, CDR2 FQNEAQ (reference sequence). The CDR3 is 13 amino acids. The CDR3 region has the DNA TGTGCCAGCAGCCCCGCGGGGGCCAACGTCCTGACTTTC. Residues: CASSPAGANVLTF.

V is TRBV2 and J is TRBJ2-2, with TRBD2 identical over 10 bases. Trimming took 3 bases from V and 5 from J; bases not matched to a gene: 12. Germline values: CDR1 SNHLY, CDR2 FYNNEI. This CDR3 comprises 18 residues. The CDR3 is CASSDPSSGGARTGELFF. CDR3 bases: TGTGCCAGCAGTGACCCCTCCAGCGGGGGGGCCCGAACCGGGGAGCTGTTTTTT.

This clone was seen more than once but under ten times. The gene calls are TRBV5-1 and TRBJ2-7; 7 nucleotides match TRBD2. The CDR3 has 15 amino acids. CDR1 is SGHRS and CDR2 is YFSETQ in the germline V gene. The V gene end was trimmed by 0 bases and the J gene end by 6 bases; junction bases not matched to a gene: 9. The CDR3 reads CASSLDLADSLEQYF. DNA for the CDR3: TGCGCCAGCAGCTTGGATCTAGCGGATTCGCTCGAGCAGTACTTC.

This clone occurred once. The J gene is TRBJ2-3, the V gene TRBV30; the D call may be TRBD1 or TRBD2 (5 bases each). V was clipped by 5 bases and J by 4 bases, with 13 bases between them. CDR3 size: 13 residues. From germline, CDR1 is GTSNPN and CDR2 SVGIG (reference sequence). The CDR3 DNA sequence: TGTGCCTGGGAGCTGTCGGGGCCAGATACGCAGTATTTT. Translating it yields CAWELSGPDTQYF.

The chain employs TRBV5-1 and TRBJ1-1; 7 nucleotides agree with TRBD1. V lost 4 bases to trimming and J lost 1 base; unmatched junction nucleotides: 10. The germline CDR1 and CDR2 sequences are SGHRS and YFSETQ. This CDR3 region has 16 residues. The CDR3 reads CASSKGQLLRNTEAFF. CDR3 bases: TGCGCCAGCAGCAAGGGACAGCTACTAAGGAACACTGAAGCTTTCTTT. Drawing the rest from reference TRBV5-1 and TRBJ1-1, the complete variable domain is KAGVTQTPRYLIKTRGQQVTLSCSPISGHRSVSWYQQTPGQGLQFLFEYFSETQRNKGNFPGRFSGRQFSNSRSEMNVSTLELGDSALYLCASSKGQLLRNTEAFFGQGTRLTVV.

This chain connects TRBV12-3 or TRBV12-4 to TRBJ1-2; the D gene is possibly TRBD1 (6 bases). The ends were cut back, 4 bases at V and 3 bases at J, with 9 bases in the middle. The CDR3 has 13 residues. CDR3 nucleotide sequence: TGTGCCAGCAGTTACAGGGTCGACTATGGCTACACCTTC. The encoded protein is CASSYRVDYGYTF.

This clone was observed a few times. In DNA form, the CDR3 reads TGCGCCAGCAGCCTCCCAGGGCTTGAGCAGTACTTC. This encodes CASSLPGLEQYF. The genes are TRBV4-1 and TRBJ2-7; D possibly corresponds to TRBD1 (5 bases). The CDR3 extends over 12 amino acids. Germline V lookup: CDR1 MGHRA, CDR2 YSYEKL. The V gene lost 4 bases and the J gene lost 7 bases, with 11 bases spanning the gap.

The chain carries TRBV2 and TRBJ1-4; D remains ambiguous. CDR1 and CDR2 from the germline V gene are SNHLY and FYNNEI. This CDR3 spans 13 amino acids. The V gene lost 7 bases and the J gene lost 2 bases, with 8 bases spanning the gap. The CDR3 nucleotides are TGTGCCAGCACCGGCTTCACTAATGAAAAACTGTTTTTT. This codes for CASTGFTNEKLFF.